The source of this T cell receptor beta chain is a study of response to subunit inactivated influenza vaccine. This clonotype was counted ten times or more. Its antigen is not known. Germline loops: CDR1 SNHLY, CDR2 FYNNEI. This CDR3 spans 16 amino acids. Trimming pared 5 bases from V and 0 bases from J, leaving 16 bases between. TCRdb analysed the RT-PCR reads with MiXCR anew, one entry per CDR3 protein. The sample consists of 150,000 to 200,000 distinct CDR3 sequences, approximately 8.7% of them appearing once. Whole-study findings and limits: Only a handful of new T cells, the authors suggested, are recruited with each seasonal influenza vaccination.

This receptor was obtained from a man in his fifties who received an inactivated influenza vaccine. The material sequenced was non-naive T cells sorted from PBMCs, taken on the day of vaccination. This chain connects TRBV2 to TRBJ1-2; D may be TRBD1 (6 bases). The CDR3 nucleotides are TGTGCCAGCAGTTTAACCGGGACACCCTCTAACTATGGCTACACCTTC. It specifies CASSLTGTPSNYGYTF. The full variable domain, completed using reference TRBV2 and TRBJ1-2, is EPEVTQTPSHQVTQMGQEVILRCVPISNHLYFYWYRQILGQKVEFLVSFYNNEISEKSEIFDDQFSVERPDGSNFTLKIRSTKLEDSAMYFCASSLTGTPSNYGYTFGSGTRLTVV.